One and the same sample provided the 3 T cell receptor beta chains below, sequenced in a study of CXCR3-negative and CXCR3-positive naive CD8 T cells. TRB cDNA was prepared as libraries by UMI-labeled 5' RACE. TCRdb re-called the 5' RACE reads and shows each CDR3 protein once, DNA omitted. The table lists about 23,000 distinct CDR3 sequences. The material sequenced was naive CXCR3- CD8+ T cells from blood. Subset in this sample: CD45RO-CCR7+CD27+CD95- naive CD8+ T cells lacking CXCR3 (TNR3-). These receptors were obtained from a human donor in good health. Some clones in this sample may be carry-over from other donors' samples.

The chain has TRBV3-1 and TRBJ2-1; TCRdb's D gene call, TRBD2, goes unchecked for lack of DNA. Germline-derived CDR1 and CDR2 are LGHDT and YNNKEL (reference sequence). This CDR3 is 16 amino acids long. The CDR3 here is CASSPNSGGHYNEQFF.

This rearrangement joins TRBV3-1 to TRBJ2-7; the D call from TCRdb, TRBD1, cannot be confirmed without DNA. This CDR3 comprises 15 residues. From germline, CDR1 is LGHDT and CDR2 YNNKEL (reference sequence). This CDR3 is CASSQGGQPTYEQYF.

The genes are TRBV7-9 and TRBJ2-7. CDR3 length: 13 residues. Per germline, CDR1 SEHNR and CDR2 FQNEAQ (reference sequence). This CDR3 reads CASSPEASYEQYF.